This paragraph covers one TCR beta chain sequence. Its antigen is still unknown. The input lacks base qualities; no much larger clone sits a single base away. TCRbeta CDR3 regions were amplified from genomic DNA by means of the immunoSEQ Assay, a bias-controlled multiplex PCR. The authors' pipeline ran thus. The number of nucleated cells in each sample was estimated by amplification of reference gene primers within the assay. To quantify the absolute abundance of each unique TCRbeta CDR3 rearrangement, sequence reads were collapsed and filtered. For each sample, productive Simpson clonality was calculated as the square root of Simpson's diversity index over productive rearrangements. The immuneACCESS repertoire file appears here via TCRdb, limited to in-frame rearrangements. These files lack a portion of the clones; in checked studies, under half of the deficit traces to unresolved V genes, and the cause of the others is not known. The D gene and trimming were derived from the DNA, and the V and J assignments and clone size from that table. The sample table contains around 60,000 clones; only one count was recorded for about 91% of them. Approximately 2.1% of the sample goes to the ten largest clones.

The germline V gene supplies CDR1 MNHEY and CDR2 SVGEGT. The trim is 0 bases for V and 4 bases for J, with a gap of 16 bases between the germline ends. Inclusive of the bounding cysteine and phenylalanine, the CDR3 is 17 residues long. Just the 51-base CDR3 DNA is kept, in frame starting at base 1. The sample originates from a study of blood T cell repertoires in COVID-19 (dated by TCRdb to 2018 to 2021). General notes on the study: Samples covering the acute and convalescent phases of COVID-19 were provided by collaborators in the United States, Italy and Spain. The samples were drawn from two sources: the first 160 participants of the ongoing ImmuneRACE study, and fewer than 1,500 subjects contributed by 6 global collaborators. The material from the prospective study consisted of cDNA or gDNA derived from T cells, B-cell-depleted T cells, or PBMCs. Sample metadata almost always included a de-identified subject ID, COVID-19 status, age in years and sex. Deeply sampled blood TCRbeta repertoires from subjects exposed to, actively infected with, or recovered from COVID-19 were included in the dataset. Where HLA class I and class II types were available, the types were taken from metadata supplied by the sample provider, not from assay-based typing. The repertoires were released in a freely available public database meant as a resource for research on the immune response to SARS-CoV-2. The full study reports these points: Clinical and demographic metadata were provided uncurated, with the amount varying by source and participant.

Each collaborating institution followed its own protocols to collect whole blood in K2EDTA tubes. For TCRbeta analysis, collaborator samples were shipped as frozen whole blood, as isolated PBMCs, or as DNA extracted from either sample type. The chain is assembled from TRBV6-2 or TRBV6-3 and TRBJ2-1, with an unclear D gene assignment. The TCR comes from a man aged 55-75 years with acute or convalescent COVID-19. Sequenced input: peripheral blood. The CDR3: CASSYSSEPPRYNEQFF. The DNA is TGTGCCAGCAGTTACTCGTCGGAGCCCCCGAGGTACAATGAGCAGTTCTTC.